This T cell receptor (beta chain) was profiled in a study of T cell responses to AZD1222 COVID-19 vaccine. V was shortened by 1 base and J by 4 bases, with 5 bases between the two germline ends. The germline V gene has CDR1 LGHDT and CDR2 YNNKEL (reference sequence). The CDR3 covers 13 residues. Measured with immunoSEQ multiplex PCR; TCRdb has only the in-frame clones, and not every one. The sample records around 150,000 clones, 90% to 95% being singletons. This material consisted of peripheral blood, taken 28 days after the second AZD1222 dose. The receptor was isolated from an adult who received the AZD1222 COVID-19 vaccine. The chain joins TRBV3-1 (or the pseudogene TRBV3-2) to TRBJ1-3; no clear D. The CDR3 sequence is CASSQAEGNTIYF. The CDR3 DNA sequence: TGTGCCAGCAGCCAAGCAGAGGGAAACACCATATATTTT.